These 22 T cell receptor beta chains were sequenced from one sample in a study of blood T cell repertoires in COVID-19. Some clones are missing from TCRdb's copy, which holds only in-frame ones; the method was immunoSEQ multiplex PCR. The data hold a few hundred thousand clones, with approximately 90% observed a single time. The sequenced sample was PBMCs or T cells enriched from blood (not recorded which). The receptors stem from a man aged 30 to 39 who had recovered from COVID-19.

The CDR3 DNA is TGTGCCAGCAGTTTATCGTCCGGACAGGGGGTCGTTCTTCAGCCCCAGCATTTT. It encodes CASSLSSGQGVVLQPQHF. This chain connects TRBV28 to TRBJ1-5; 10 nucleotides line up with TRBD1. After removal of 1 base from V and 6 bases from J, the junction contained 12 bases not matched to a gene. The germline V gene encodes CDR1 MDHEN and CDR2 SYDVKM. The CDR3 extends over 18 amino acids.

This chain's CDR3 is CASSSNIELFF. CDR3 nucleotides: TGTGCCAGCAGCTCTAATATTGAGCTGTTTTTT. The chain couples TRBV11-2 to TRBJ2-2, with D unresolved. The CDR3 length is 11 residues. Between the trimmed V and J ends, which lost 4 bases and 11 bases, there was a span of 8 bases. Germline CDR1 and CDR2: SGHAT and FQNNGV.

This rearrangement joins TRBV29-1 to TRBJ1-2, with 8 bases matching TRBD1. The germline V gene has CDR1 SQVTM and CDR2 ANQGSEA. The V gene end was trimmed by 4 bases and the J gene end by 4 bases; junction bases not matched to a gene: 2. This CDR3 has 12 residues. The CDR3 here is CSVAGQVYGYTF. CDR3 DNA: TGCAGCGTTGCGGGACAGGTCTATGGCTACACCTTC.

The chain employs TRBV18 and TRBJ2-6, with 7 bases identical to TRBD1. This CDR3 has 17 residues. Germline V gene data show CDR1 as KGHSH and CDR2 as LQKENI. V trimming: 1 base; J trimming: 0 bases; junction bases outside the gene matches: 3. CDR3 sequence reads: CASSPRDSFSGANVLTF. CDR3 DNA sequence: TGTGCCAGCTCACCACGGGACAGCTTCTCTGGGGCCAACGTCCTGACTTTC.

The chain links TRBV11-2 to TRBJ1-2; TRBD1 is a possible D gene (6 bases). Trimming removed 4 bases from V and 4 bases from J, with 25 bases in between. Germline CDR1 SGHAT, CDR2 FQNNGV. There are 18 residues in the CDR3. This CDR3 is CASSSTMGIRDIGYGYTF. The CDR3 nucleotides read TGTGCCAGCAGCTCGACTATGGGCATCCGGGACATAGGCTATGGCTACACCTTC.

The chain carries TRBV28 and TRBJ1-5, with 9 nucleotides matching TRBD1. From germline, CDR1 is MDHEN and CDR2 SYDVKM. V lost 6 bases, J lost 7 bases, and 7 bases stayed unmatched. This CDR3 region has 14 residues. CDR3 DNA sequence: TGTGCCAGCAGCTGGGGGGGACAGGGCCAGCCCCAGCATTTT. As protein: CASSWGGQGQPQHF.

The chain couples TRBV11-2 to TRBJ2-7; possible D gene TRBD1, 6 bases. V lost 0 bases and J lost 0, with 9 bases in between. The CDR3 totals 15 residues. Per the germline V gene, CDR1 is SGHAT and CDR2 is FQNNGV. This CDR3 is CASSLDRGASYEQYF. The CDR3 DNA follows: TGTGCCAGCAGCTTAGACAGGGGTGCCTCCTACGAGCAGTACTTC. The variable domain in full, completed from reference TRBV11-2 and TRBJ2-7, reads EAGVAQSPRYKIIEKRQSVAFWCNPISGHATLYWYQQILGQGPKLLIQFQNNGVVDDSQLPKDRFSAERLKGVDSTLKIQPAKLEDSAVYLCASSLDRGASYEQYFGPGTRLTVT.

The rearrangement joins TRBV27 to TRBJ1-5; D gene uncertain. The V end lost 4 bases, the J end lost 3 bases, and 19 bases lay between the germline ends. CDR3 length: 17 residues. CDR1 MNHEY and CDR2 SMNVEV come from the germline V gene (reference sequence). This CDR3 reads CASSSLGGSEINQPQHF. Here the CDR3 DNA reads TGTGCCAGCAGTTCCCTGGGTGGGAGCGAGATCAATCAGCCCCAGCATTTT.

This clone was observed once. V and J are TRBV4-1 and TRBJ1-4, with a tentative D call TRBD1 (5 bases). CDR1 and CDR2 (germline): MGHRA, YSYEKL. This CDR3 spans 17 amino acids. V was shortened by 5 bases and J by 2 bases, with 18 bases between the two germline ends. CDR3 nucleotides: TGCGCCAGCAGCTTATCTAGGACGGGGGTTACTAATGAAAAACTGTTTTTT. It specifies CASSLSRTGVTNEKLFF.

This clone has just one count. The chain uses TRBV29-1 and TRBJ1-2; D gene uncertain. The CDR3 runs to 9 residues. Trimming cost V 7 bases and J 8 bases, with 8 bases left between them. The germline V gene encodes CDR1 SQVTM and CDR2 ANQGSEA. The CDR3 sequence is CSALEGYTF. CDR3 DNA sequence: TGCAGCGCTCTGGAGGGCTACACCTTC. The complete variable domain, with remaining parts taken from reference TRBV29-1 and TRBJ1-2, reads SAVISQKPSRDICQRGTSLTIQCQVDSQVTMMFWYRQQPGQSLTLIATANQGSEATYESGFVIDKFPISRPNLTFSTLTVSNMSPEDSSIYLCSALEGYTFGSGTRLTVV.

The CDR3 reads CAWAGGNQPQHF. Here the CDR3 DNA reads TGTGCCTGGGCAGGGGGGAATCAGCCCCAGCATTTT. The rearrangement joins TRBV30 to TRBJ1-5, with 7 bases fitting TRBD1. The CDR3 contains 12 residues. The trim removed 5 bases at V and 4 bases at J, leaving 2 bases unmatched. Germline values: CDR1 GTSNPN, CDR2 SVGIG (reference sequence).

This clone has just a few counts. The chain couples TRBV5-1 to TRBJ2-7; perhaps TRBD1 as D (6 bases). The CDR3 length is 13 residues. V gave up 4 bases and J gave up 5 bases, with 13 bases separating them. Germline-derived CDR1 and CDR2 are SGHRS and YFSETQ. The CDR3 bases are TGCGCCAGCAGCCGATCAGGGGATCACGAGCAGTACTTC. This encodes CASSRSGDHEQYF.

The chain links TRBV6-5 to TRBJ2-6; tentatively, D is TRBD2 (6 bases). Trimming stripped 8 bases from V and 3 bases from J, with 14 bases between. Germline assignment: CDR1 MNHEY and CDR2 SVGAGI. CDR3 size: 15 residues. CDR3 protein: CASGRGNGGANVLTF. The CDR3 DNA follows: TGTGCCAGCGGGCGGGGAAATGGTGGGGCCAACGTCCTGACTTTC.

The chain joins TRBV28 to TRBJ1-1; D unresolved. The CDR3 length is 13 residues. CDR1 is MDHEN and CDR2 is SYDVKM in the germline V gene. V shed 2 bases and J shed 5 bases, with 9 bases lying between them. This chain's CDR3 is CASSLGQTTEAFF. The CDR3 DNA reads TGTGCCAGCAGTTTAGGGCAGACGACTGAAGCTTTCTTT.

The chain joins TRBV6-5 to TRBJ2-3; 8 bases map to TRBD1. This CDR3 is 15 amino acids long. J was trimmed by 2 bases and V by 5 bases; bases with no gene match: 6. Germline lookup yields CDR1 MNHEY and CDR2 SVGAGI. DNA of the CDR3: TGTGCCAGCAGTACAGGGGGACGGCCCACAGATACGCAGTATTTT. Its translation is CASSTGGRPTDTQYF.

The chain employs TRBV5-6 and TRBJ1-1; D remains unclear. Trimming removed 0 bases at V and 7 bases at J, with 7 bases between. Germline V lookup: CDR1 SGHDT, CDR2 YYEEEE. The CDR3 sequence is 12 residues long. The CDR3 nucleotides read TGTGCCAGCAGCTTGGCAGGAATTGAAGCTTTCTTT. This sequence encodes CASSLAGIEAFF. Full variable domain (missing parts from reference TRBV5-6 and TRBJ1-1): DAGVTQSPTHLIKTRGQQVTLRCSPKSGHDTVSWYQQALGQGPQFIFQYYEEEERQRGNFPDRFSGHQFPNYSSELNVNALLLGDSALYLCASSLAGIEAFFGQGTRLTVV.

The chain uses TRBV5-1 and TRBJ2-3; 7 positions agree with TRBD2. The CDR3 contains 14 residues. The V and J ends lost 5 bases and 2 bases, in that order; junction bases with no gene match: 5. CDR1 and CDR2 (germline): SGHRS, YFSETQ. CDR3 loop: CASSSLADTDTQYF. CDR3 sequence (DNA): TGCGCCAGCAGTTCTCTAGCGGACACAGATACGCAGTATTTT.

The chain recombines TRBV2 with TRBJ2-4; no firm D call. Trimming removed 7 bases from V and 5 bases from J, with 12 bases in between. This CDR3 is 13 amino acids long. Germline V lookup: CDR1 SNHLY, CDR2 FYNNEI. The CDR3 spells CASIGEQENIQYF. For the CDR3, the DNA is TGTGCCAGCATAGGAGAACAAGAAAACATTCAGTACTTC.

In regard to this clone: A read error may account for a junction end that differs from germline. The CDR3, as DNA: TGTGCCAGCAGCAAGGGACAGGGTACCTACGGGCAGTACTTC. Protein sequence: CASSKGQGTYGQYF. The chain employs TRBV14 and TRBJ2-7; 9 bases line up with TRBD1. The germline V gene encodes CDR1 SGHDN and CDR2 FVKESK. CDR3 length equals 14 residues.

This clone has only one observation. The chain recombines TRBV4-1 with TRBJ2-5, with a weak D call TRBD2 (5 bases). V was clipped by 0 bases and J by 5 bases, with 10 bases between them. Per the germline V gene, CDR1 is MGHRA and CDR2 is YSYEKL. The CDR3 runs to 14 residues. CDR3 in DNA: TGCGCCAGCAGCCAAGATATGCCGGGGGAGACCCAGTACTTC. It encodes CASSQDMPGETQYF.

This chain connects TRBV10-2 to TRBJ1-2; D might be TRBD1 (6 bases). The V gene's germline CDR1 is WSHSY and CDR2 SAAADI. Trimming cost V 8 bases and J 0 bases, with 16 bases left between them. The CDR3 sequence is 15 residues long. CDR3 loop: CASGRTVITNYGYTF. In nucleotides, the CDR3 is TGCGCCAGCGGAAGGACAGTCATCACTAACTATGGCTACACCTTC.

This chain links TRBV3-1 (or the pseudogene TRBV3-2) with TRBJ2-7; 13 positions match TRBD2. Trimming at V came to 3 bases and at J to 4 bases, leaving 3 bases not matched to a gene. The CDR3 consists of 15 residues. In germline, CDR1 is LGHDT, CDR2 YNNKEL (reference sequence). CDR3 nucleotide sequence: TGTGCCAGCAGCCAGGGGACTAGCGGGGCATACGAGCAGTACTTC. This encodes CASSQGTSGAYEQYF.